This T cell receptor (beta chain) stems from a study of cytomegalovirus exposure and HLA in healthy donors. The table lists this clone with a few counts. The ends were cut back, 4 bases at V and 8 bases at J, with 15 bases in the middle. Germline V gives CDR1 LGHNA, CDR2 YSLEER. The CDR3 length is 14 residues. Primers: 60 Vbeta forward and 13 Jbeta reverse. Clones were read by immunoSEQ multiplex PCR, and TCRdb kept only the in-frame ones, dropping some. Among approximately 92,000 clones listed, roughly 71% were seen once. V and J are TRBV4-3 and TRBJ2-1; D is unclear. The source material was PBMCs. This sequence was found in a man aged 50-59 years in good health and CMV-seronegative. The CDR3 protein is CASSLELLSDEQFF. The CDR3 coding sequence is TGCGCCAGCAGCCTAGAGCTGCTGAGTGATGAGCAGTTCTTC.